Listed below are T cell receptor beta chains from one sample, sequenced in a study of T-cell reconstitution after alpha-beta-depleted transplantation in children. TCRdb processed the PCR reads anew with MiXCR; each CDR3 protein has one entry. The sample has approximately 400,000 distinct CDR3 sequences, roughly 11% seen once. The sample in question was PBMCs from the stem cell graft donor, obtained from the stem cell graft. Receptors were obtained from a human donor who donated a stem cell graft to a child with acute myeloid leukemia. Each CDR3 is given with its conserved first and last residue. D genes are given only for firm matches. Only part of the rows carry a size: once, few, many, or a class if the clone is expanded.

TRBD2 | TRBJ2-1 | TRBV29-1 | NA | CSAGGRRNEQFF | TGCAGCGCGGGCGGGAGGAGAAATGAGCAGTTCTTC
NA | TRBJ2-3 | TRBV5-1 | NA | CASSLGPRIADTQYF | TGCGCCAGCAGCTTGGGGCCTAGGATAGCGGATACGCAGTATTTT
NA | TRBJ2-7 | TRBV29-1 | NA | CSALPPDSYEQYF | TGCAGCGCCCTGCCCCCCGACTCCTACGAGCAGTACTTC
TRBD2 | TRBJ2-7 | TRBV20-1 | few | CSARGLGLAGSDYEQYF | TGCAGTGCTAGGGGCCTGGGACTAGCGGGGTCCGACTACGAGCAGTACTTC
NA | TRBJ2-1 | TRBV15 | few | CATSSGTLFYNEQFF | TGTGCCACCAGCAGCGGGACTCTTTTTTACAATGAGCAGTTCTTC
NA | TRBJ2-3 | TRBV20-1 | NA | CSARDLDTQYF | TGCAGTGCTAGAGATTTGGATACGCAGTATTTT
NA | TRBJ2-3 | TRBV7-6 | many | CASRRISTDTQYF | TGTGCCAGCAGGCGGATTAGCACAGATACGCAGTATTTT
NA | TRBJ1-5 | TRBV12-3/TRBV12-4 | NA | CASSPELGGDQPQHF | TGTGCCAGCAGCCCGGAGTTGGGGGGGGATCAGCCCCAGCATTTT
NA | TRBJ2-7 | TRBV20-1 | few | CSARDPTAGNSYEQYF | TGCAGTGCTAGAGATCCCACCGCGGGCAACTCCTACGAGCAGTACTTC
NA | TRBJ2-5 | TRBV9 | NA | CASSVAVGHQETQYF | TGTGCCAGCAGCGTAGCTGTCGGACATCAAGAGACCCAGTACTTC
NA | TRBJ1-1 | TRBV20-1 | many | CSASEGSNTEAFF | TGCAGTGCTAGTGAGGGGTCAAACACTGAAGCTTTCTTT
NA | TRBJ2-1 | TRBV20-1 | few | CSATSRSSYNEQFF | TGCAGTGCTACCAGCAGATCCTCCTACAATGAGCAGTTCTTC
NA | TRBJ2-3 | TRBV12-3/TRBV12-4 | NA | CASSWGGTDTQYF | TGTGCCAGCAGTTGGGGGGGCACAGATACGCAGTATTTT
TRBD1 | TRBJ2-5 | TRBV6-1 | many | CASSDGTGGGETQYF | TGTGCCAGCAGTGACGGGACAGGGGGAGGAGAGACCCAGTACTTC
TRBD1 | TRBJ2-1 | TRBV4-3 | few | CASSHSGTGGNEQFF | TGCGCCAGCAGCCATTCCGGGACAGGGGGCAATGAGCAGTTCTTC
NA | TRBJ2-3 | TRBV24-1 | few | CATSDSGVADTQYF | TGTGCCACCAGTGATTCCGGGGTGGCAGATACGCAGTATTTT
TRBD1 | TRBJ1-5 | TRBV3-1 | few | CASSATSTGALQPQHF | TGTGCCAGCAGCGCCACTTCGACAGGGGCCCTGCAGCCCCAGCATTTT
NA | TRBJ2-3 | TRBV5-1 | many | CASSSLRTDTDTQYF | TGCGCCAGCAGCTCGCTTCGGACGGATACAGATACGCAGTATTTT
NA | TRBJ1-4 | TRBV2 | few | CASSARMSTNEKLFF | TGTGCCAGCAGTGCCCGGATGTCAACTAATGAAAAACTGTTTTTT
NA | TRBJ2-4 | TRBV7-2 | NA | CASSLDYRGDIQYF | TGTGCCAGCAGCTTAGACTATAGAGGGGACATTCAGTACTTC
NA | TRBJ1-5 | TRBV11-2 | many | CASSLNLGQPQHF | TGTGCCAGCAGCTTAAACCTCGGCCAGCCCCAGCATTTT
TRBD2 | TRBJ2-5 | TRBV20-1 | few | CSVWSSGQETQYF | TGCAGTGTGTGGTCTAGCGGCCAAGAGACCCAGTACTTC
TRBD1 | TRBJ1-2 | TRBV20-1 | NA | CSGGGQAQSFGGYTF | TGCAGTGGGGGGGGACAGGCGCAGAGTTTCGGAGGCTACACCTTC
NA | TRBJ2-5 | TRBV6-1 | NA | CASRSNFQETQYF | TGTGCCAGCAGGTCGAACTTCCAAGAGACCCAGTACTTC
NA | TRBJ2-2 | TRBV7-7 | few | CASSLETTRGTGELFF | TGTGCTAGCAGCTTAGAGACAACTCGAGGCACCGGGGAGCTGTTTTTT
NA | TRBJ1-2 | TRBV25-1 | many | CASSQNYGYTF | TGTGCCAGCAGTCAAAACTATGGCTACACCTTC
NA | TRBJ2-1 | TRBV20-1 | NA | CSARGGAYSYNEQFF | TGCAGTGCTAGAGGAGGCGCCTACTCATACAATGAGCAGTTCTTC
NA | TRBJ2-7 | TRBV6-6 | few | CASQAGSSEQYF | TGTGCCAGCCAGGCGGGGTCAAGCGAGCAGTACTTC
NA | TRBJ2-3 | TRBV29-1 | NA | CSVELNTDTQYF | TGCAGCGTTGAACTAAACACAGATACGCAGTATTTT
NA | TRBJ1-3 | TRBV6-5 | many | CASSYLPIDSPSGNTIYF | TGTGCCAGCAGTTACCTCCCTATCGACAGTCCCTCTGGAAACACCATATATTTT
NA | TRBJ2-7 | TRBV3-1 | NA | CASSHGTGPYEQYF | TGTGCCAGCAGCCACGGGACGGGACCCTACGAGCAGTACTTC
NA | TRBJ2-5 | TRBV20-1 | many | CSARGGGLFETQYF | TGCAGTGCTAGGGGTGGAGGGTTGTTTGAGACCCAGTACTTC
NA | TRBJ2-2 | TRBV18 | many | CASSPMDTGELFF | TGTGCCAGCTCACCAATGGACACCGGGGAGCTGTTTTTT
NA | TRBJ2-1 | TRBV5-5 | NA | CASSLPGVYNEQFF | TGTGCCAGCAGCTTGCCAGGAGTATACAATGAGCAGTTCTTC
TRBD1 | TRBJ1-5 | TRBV12-3/TRBV12-4 | NA | CASSSNNRGSNQPQHF | TGTGCCAGCAGTTCTAACAACAGGGGTAGCAATCAGCCCCAGCATTTT
NA | TRBJ2-1 | TRBV12-3/TRBV12-4 | NA | CASSGPLWNEQFF | TGTGCCAGTTCAGGACCCCTATGGAATGAGCAGTTCTTC
NA | TRBJ1-1 | TRBV29-1 | many | CSVVADLGTEAFF | TGCAGCGTTGTGGCGGATCTGGGGACTGAAGCTTTCTTT
NA | TRBJ2-2 | TRBV12-2 | NA | CASRLGRGMGGKAETMNTGELFF | TGTGCAAGTCGCTTAGGACGGGGAATGGGCGGGAAAGCGGAAACAATGAACACCGGGGAGCTGTTTTTT
TRBD2 | TRBJ2-7 | TRBV15 | few | CATSRQAGGGDEQYF | TGTGCCACCAGCAGACAAGCGGGAGGAGGGGACGAGCAGTACTTC
TRBD1 | TRBJ2-3 | TRBV6-5 | NA | CASSFTTGGADTQYF | TGTGCCAGCAGTTTCACGACAGGGGGCGCAGATACGCAGTATTTT
NA | TRBJ2-1 | TRBV7-9 | NA | CASSFSSGDEQFF | TGTGCCAGCAGCTTTTCTAGTGGCGATGAGCAGTTCTTC
NA | TRBJ1-1 | TRBV9 | few | CASSVGDGENTEAFF | TGTGCCAGCAGCGTAGGGGACGGTGAGAACACTGAAGCTTTCTTT
TRBD2 | TRBJ2-1 | TRBV29-1 | NA | CSVEWAGAYNEQFF | TGCAGCGTTGAATGGGCGGGAGCGTACAATGAGCAGTTCTTC
NA | TRBJ2-1 | TRBV7-2 | few | CASSHTGGLYNEQFF | TGTGCCAGCAGTCACACCGGGGGGCTTTACAATGAGCAGTTCTTC
TRBD1 | TRBJ2-6 | TRBV30 | NA | CAWSRTGAGANVLTF | TGTGCCTGGAGCCGTACAGGGGCTGGGGCCAACGTCCTGACTTTC